These 26 T cell receptor beta chains came from one sample sequenced in a study of T cell responses to AZD1222 COVID-19 vaccine. Method: immunoSEQ multiplex PCR; TCRdb's copy keeps in-frame clones and lacks some. This sample has around 76,000 clones, with 80% to 85% found just once. This specimen consisted of peripheral blood, obtained on day 0 of AZD1222 vaccination. The receptor source for this set is an adult in good health.

This chain connects TRBV11-2 to TRBJ1-1; D uncertain. Germline CDR1 and CDR2: SGHAT and FQNNGV. V was cut by 7 bases and J by 0 bases, with 18 bases left in between. The CDR3 has 16 amino acids. CDR3 DNA sequence: TGTGCCAGCACTGTGCCAATGAGGTCTATGAACACTGAAGCTTTCTTT. Its protein product is CASTVPMRSMNTEAFF.

CDR3 residues: CSVVGRGRNFYEQYF. As DNA, the CDR3 is TGCAGCGTTGTCGGGAGGGGTAGAAATTTCTACGAGCAGTACTTC. The V and J genes are TRBV29-1 and TRBJ2-7; 8 bases line up with TRBD2. Germline CDR1 reads SQVTM; CDR2 reads ANQGSEA. V dropped 4 bases and J dropped 3; count of bases not matched to a gene: 11. This CDR3 contains 15 residues.

The rearrangement uses TRBV18 and TRBJ2-5; D is uncertain. CDR1 KGHSH and CDR2 LQKENI come from the germline V gene. The CDR3 covers 11 residues. V lost 4 bases and J 4 bases, leaving 4 bases between the germline ends. CDR3 amino acids: CASSHGETQYF. The CDR3 nucleotides are TGTGCCAGCTCACACGGAGAGACCCAGTACTTC.

The genes are TRBV6-5 and TRBJ1-2; 8 bases align to TRBD1. The junction had 11 bases not matched to a gene; V was cut back by 0 bases and J by 8 bases. The germline CDR1 and CDR2 sequences are MNHEY and SVGAGI. This CDR3 contains 16 residues. The DNA for the CDR3 is TGTGCCAGCAGTTACTCCCGGACAGGGACCTTCTTGGGCTACACCTTC. This sequence encodes CASSYSRTGTFLGYTF.

The CDR3 DNA reads as TGTGCCAGCAGCACACAGGGCGACTATGGCTACACCTTC. It yields the protein CASSTQGDYGYTF. The chain recombines TRBV11-1 with TRBJ1-2; D may be TRBD1 (6 bases). This CDR3 region has 13 residues. Trimming shortened V by 5 bases and J by 3 bases, and 10 bases separated the two germline ends. Looked up from germline, CDR1 is SGHAT and CDR2 is FQDESV (reference sequence).

CDR3 nucleotide sequence: TGTGCCAGTAGTGGCGGCGGGGTACCAGGAGAGACCCAGTACTTC. Translating it yields CASSGGGVPGETQYF. The chain joins TRBV19 to TRBJ2-5, with a tentative D call TRBD2 (6 bases). The CDR3 extends over 15 amino acids. Per the germline V gene, CDR1 is LNHDA and CDR2 is SQIVND (reference sequence). Trimming shortened V by 5 bases and J by 4 bases, and 17 bases separated the two germline ends.

The V and J genes are TRBV29-1 and TRBJ1-1; a possible D gene is TRBD1 (5 bases). The CDR3 totals 13 residues. The germline V gene encodes CDR1 SQVTM and CDR2 ANQGSEA. V was clipped by 4 bases and J by 4 bases, with 13 bases between them. As DNA, the CDR3 is TGCAGCGTTGTGGGGGATACAGGCACTGAAGCTTTCTTT. Its protein product is CSVVGDTGTEAFF.

V and J are TRBV7-9 and TRBJ2-6, with D possibly being TRBD2 (5 bases). CDR1 is SEHNR, CDR2 FQNEAQ, per germline (reference sequence). This CDR3 has 16 amino acids. Deletions cut 5 bases from V and 0 bases from J, with 11 bases between. The CDR3 sequence is CASSGLARSGANVLTF. The CDR3 DNA reads TGTGCCAGCAGCGGACTCGCCCGCTCTGGGGCCAACGTCCTGACTTTC.

The gene calls are TRBV11-2 and TRBJ2-1, with TRBD1 matching 11 bases. The CDR3 sequence is 15 residues long. The junction had 5 bases not matched to a gene; V was cut back by 1 base and J by 9 bases. CDR1 SGHAT and CDR2 FQNNGV come from the germline V gene. The CDR3 nucleotides are TGTGCCAGCAGCTTAGTTGGACAGGGGGCGGGTGAGCAGTTCTTC. Translating it yields CASSLVGQGAGEQFF.

To note about this clone: The sample holds other DNA sequences that translate to the same CDR3. The rearrangement uses TRBV28 and TRBJ1-2; 8 bases fit TRBD1. The germline V gene encodes CDR1 MDHEN and CDR2 SYDVKM. The CDR3 sequence is 13 residues long. J lost 5 bases, V lost 5 bases, and 4 bases had no gene match. The CDR3, as DNA: TGTGCCAGCAGTCTAGGACAGGGTTATGGCTACACCTTC. It encodes CASSLGQGYGYTF.

The chain's CDR3 is CASSIPGRSNYGYTF. CDR3 bases: TGTGCCAGCAGTATCCCGGGGAGATCTAACTATGGCTACACCTTC. The chain recombines TRBV6-2 or TRBV6-3 with TRBJ1-2; no definite D call. The CDR3 length is 15 residues. Trimming took off 5 bases at V and 0 bases at J, with 13 bases between the two ends. The germline gives CDR1 MNHEY, CDR2 SVGEGT.

The rearrangement links TRBV30 to TRBJ1-1; D is unclear. This CDR3 is built from 10 residues. Trimming took 5 bases from V and 6 from J, leaving 7 bases between them. CDR1 is GTSNPN, CDR2 SVGIG, per germline (reference sequence). Here the CDR3 DNA reads TGTGCCTGGGGCCGGGCTGAAGCTTTCTTT. Protein product: CAWGRAEAFF.

This clone turned up a few times. The DNA for the CDR3 is TGTGCCAGCAGCCAAGATGGGGGGGCGCGTGGCTACACCTTC. Translating gives CASSQDGGARGYTF. J is TRBJ1-2 and V is TRBV3-1 (or the pseudogene TRBV3-2), with D tentatively TRBD1 (6 bases). CDR1 and CDR2 from the germline V gene are LGHDT and YNNKEL (reference sequence). The CDR3 has 14 amino acids. V gave up 0 bases and J gave up 7 bases, with 12 bases separating them.

In DNA, the CDR3 is TGTGCCAGCAGGCCGGGACAGAACAGGCAGCCCCAGCATTTT. This translates into CASRPGQNRQPQHF. This sequence joins TRBV28 and TRBJ1-5, with 7 bases lining up with TRBD1. Germline V gives CDR1 MDHEN, CDR2 SYDVKM. Losses at the gene ends were 6 bases for V and 7 bases for J; bases not matched to a gene: 9. The CDR3 sequence is 14 residues long.

The chain combines TRBV12-3 or TRBV12-4 with TRBJ1-2; D is undetermined. The germline V and J ends were trimmed by 3 bases and 8 bases, with 7 bases remaining between them. The CDR3 covers 11 residues. This chain's CDR3 is CASSFLGGYTF. In DNA, the CDR3 is TGTGCCAGCAGTTTTTTGGGCGGCTACACCTTC.

V usage is TRBV10-3 and J usage is TRBJ2-7; D may be TRBD1 (6 bases). This CDR3 comprises 15 residues. CDR1 and CDR2 from the germline V gene are ENHRY and SYGVKD. Trimming removed 5 bases from V and 0 bases from J, with 14 bases in between. The CDR3 reads CAISPGTPPSYEQYF. The CDR3 coding sequence is TGTGCCATCAGTCCCGGGACACCTCCCTCCTACGAGCAGTACTTC.

This clone occurred a few times. V and J are TRBV2 and TRBJ1-5; D gene ambiguous. V shed 5 bases and J shed 0 bases, with 8 bases lying between them. Germline V lookup: CDR1 SNHLY, CDR2 FYNNEI. There are 14 residues in the CDR3. The CDR3, as DNA: TGTGCCAGCAGTACGCAGCCTAGCAATCAGCCCCAGCATTTT. Encoded protein: CASSTQPSNQPQHF.

CDR3 coding DNA: TGTGCCAGCACCGAAAGTACGCAGGGGGGGGCCAATGGCTACACCTTC. It is translated as CASTESTQGGANGYTF. The chain has TRBV28 and TRBJ1-2; 7 bases agree with TRBD1. V lost 7 bases, J lost 6 bases, and 17 bases stayed unmatched. Germline V lookup: CDR1 MDHEN, CDR2 SYDVKM. The CDR3 is 16 amino acids.

This clone has a handful of counts. V usage is TRBV7-2 and J usage is TRBJ2-3; D is unclear. The CDR3 loop spans 13 amino acids. Trimming pared 5 bases from V and 2 bases from J, leaving 8 bases between. Looked up from germline, CDR1 is SGHTA and CDR2 is FQGNSA. DNA of the CDR3: TGTGCCAGCAGCCCCTCCTTCACAGATACGCAGTATTTT. Translation: CASSPSFTDTQYF.

This rearrangement joins TRBV30 to TRBJ1-1; D is possibly TRBD1 (5 bases). Germline assignment: CDR1 GTSNPN and CDR2 SVGIG (reference sequence). The CDR3 extends over 17 amino acids. Trimming cost V 1 base and J 8 bases, with 26 bases left between them. The CDR3 region is CAWSAPRQGDRLPEAFF. The CDR3 coding sequence is TGTGCCTGGAGTGCCCCCCGGCAGGGTGACAGATTGCCCGAAGCTTTCTTT. The variable domain in full, with the rest retrieved from reference TRBV30 and TRBJ1-1, is SQTIHQWPATLVQPVGSPLSLECTVEGTSNPNLYWYRQAAGRGLQLLFYSVGIGQISSEVPQNLSASRPQDRQFILSSKKLLLSDSGFYLCAWSAPRQGDRLPEAFFGQGTRLTVV.

J is TRBJ2-7 and V is TRBV2; 12 bases are shared with TRBD1. In germline, CDR1 is SNHLY, CDR2 FYNNEI. The V and J ends lost 6 bases and 4 bases, in that order; junction bases with no gene match: 4. CDR3 size: 14 residues. CDR3 residues: CASRWDRGRYEQYF. CDR3 nucleotide sequence: TGTGCCAGCAGATGGGACAGGGGGCGGTACGAGCAGTACTTC.

This sequence joins TRBV11-1 and TRBJ2-1; the D is unclear. V was cut by 1 base and J by 4 bases, with 5 bases left in between. Per the germline V gene, CDR1 is SGHAT and CDR2 is FQDESV (reference sequence). The CDR3 has 13 residues. In nucleotides, the CDR3 is TGTGCCAGCAGCTTAGGGGCTTACAATGAGCAGTTCTTC. Its translation: CASSLGAYNEQFF.

The chain links TRBV27 to TRBJ1-5, with D possibly TRBD1 on 5 matching bases. Germline CDR1 is MNHEY and CDR2 is SMNVEV (reference sequence). This CDR3 is 16 amino acids long. The V and J ends lost 4 bases and 5 bases respectively, with 18 bases between them. The CDR3 is CASSWGTPAGHQPQHF. In DNA, the CDR3 is TGTGCCAGCAGTTGGGGGACCCCTGCGGGACATCAGCCCCAGCATTTT.

This chain uses TRBV4-1 with TRBJ1-2, with D uncertain. The CDR3 totals 13 residues. The V gene lost 0 bases and the J gene lost 8 bases, with 10 bases spanning the gap. The germline CDR1 and CDR2 sequences are MGHRA and YSYEKL. Here the CDR3 reads CASSQEFVGGYTF. CDR3 nucleotide sequence: TGCGCCAGCAGCCAAGAGTTCGTGGGAGGCTACACCTTC.

The sample holds one count of this clone. V gene TRBV6-6 combines with J gene TRBJ1-6; D is possibly TRBD1 (5 bases). Trimming left V 2 bases short and J 8 bases short, with 10 bases between. Germline CDR1 is MNHNY and CDR2 is SVGAGI (reference sequence). There are 14 residues in the CDR3. CDR3 region: CASSYGGSDSPLHF. CDR3 nucleotides: TGTGCCAGCAGTTACGGGGGATCGGATTCACCCCTCCACTTT.

The chain couples TRBV11-3 to TRBJ2-2; D may be TRBD1 or TRBD2 (5 bases each). Germline CDR1 is SGHNT and CDR2 is YENEEA. CDR3 size: 18 residues. V was pared by 2 bases and J by 1 base, with 17 bases between. CDR3 DNA sequence: TGTGCCAGCAGCTTACGAACGGGGCAGGGCCTGAACACCGGGGAGCTGTTTTTT. Its protein product is CASSLRTGQGLNTGELFF. The complete variable domain, with remaining parts taken from reference TRBV11-3 and TRBJ2-2, reads EAGVVQSPRYKIIEKKQPVAFWCNPISGHNTLYWYLQNLGQGPELLIRYENEEAVDDSQLPKDRFSAERLKGVDSTLKIQPAELGDSAVYLCASSLRTGQGLNTGELFFGEGSRLTVL.